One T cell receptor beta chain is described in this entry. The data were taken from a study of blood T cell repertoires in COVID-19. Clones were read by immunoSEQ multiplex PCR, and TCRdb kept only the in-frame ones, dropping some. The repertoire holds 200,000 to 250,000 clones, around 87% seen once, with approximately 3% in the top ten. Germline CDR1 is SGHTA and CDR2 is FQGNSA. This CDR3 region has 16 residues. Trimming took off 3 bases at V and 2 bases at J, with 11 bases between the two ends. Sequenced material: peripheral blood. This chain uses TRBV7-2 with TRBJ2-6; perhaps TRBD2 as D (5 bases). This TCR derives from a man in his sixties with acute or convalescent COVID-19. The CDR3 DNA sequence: TGTGCCAGCAGCTTGACCCCGAGGGCTGGGGCCAACGTCCTGACTTTC. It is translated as CASSLTPRAGANVLTF. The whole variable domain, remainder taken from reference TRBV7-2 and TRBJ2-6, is GAGVSQSPSNKVTEKGKDVELRCDPISGHTALYWYRQSLGQGLEFLIYFQGNSAPDKSGLPSDRFSAERTGGSVSTLTIQRTQQEDSAVYLCASSLTPRAGANVLTFGAGSRLTVL.